These T cell receptor beta chains were read from a single sample in a study of T cell responses to AZD1222 COVID-19 vaccine. Clones were sequenced by immunoSEQ multiplex PCR, and TCRdb holds only the in-frame ones, with some missing. The sample lists about 110,000 clones, about 92% occurring once. The sample was peripheral blood, taken on day 0 of MenACWY control vaccination. The receptors stem from an adult in good health. The CDR3 runs from the conserved cysteine through the conserved F or W. A D gene is named only where the DNA matches it firmly. The size field is filled for only some rows; it gives once, few, many or a size class.

v_gene: TRBV4-2; j_gene: TRBJ1-1; abundance: many; d_gene: TRBD1; CDR3nt: TGTGCCAGCAGTCCTTCGGGACAGTGGAAGACTGAAGCTTTCTTT; CDR3aa: CASSPSGQWKTEAFF
v_gene: TRBV19; j_gene: TRBJ1-1; abundance: -; d_gene: TRBD1; CDR3nt: TGTGCCAGTAGTATCACAGGGGGAGAGACTGAAGCTTTCTTT; CDR3aa: CASSITGGETEAFF
v_gene: TRBV15; j_gene: TRBJ1-3; abundance: -; d_gene: TRBD1; CDR3nt: TGTGCCACCAGCAGAGACACAGGGGCCGGAAACACCATATATTTT; CDR3aa: CATSRDTGAGNTIYF
v_gene: TRBV6-1; j_gene: TRBJ1-3; abundance: -; d_gene: -; CDR3nt: TGTGCCAGCAGTGAAGGGGGGATGAGGGGCTACACCATATATTTT; CDR3aa: CASSEGGMRGYTIYF
v_gene: TRBV9; j_gene: TRBJ2-3; abundance: -; d_gene: TRBD2; CDR3nt: TGTGCCAGCAGCCCCCGGGGGGAAGCAGATACGCAGTATTTT; CDR3aa: CASSPRGEADTQYF
v_gene: TRBV5-1; j_gene: TRBJ2-2; abundance: -; d_gene: -; CDR3nt: TGCGCCAGCAGCTTGGTCGCTCAGAACACCGGGGAGCTGTTTTTT; CDR3aa: CASSLVAQNTGELFF
v_gene: TRBV4-2; j_gene: TRBJ2-5; abundance: -; d_gene: -; CDR3nt: TGTGCCAGCAGCCAAGGTCGGGCGTATGGCGGGGAGATGCAAGAGACCCAGTACTTC; CDR3aa: CASSQGRAYGGEMQETQYF
v_gene: TRBV5-1; j_gene: TRBJ1-1; abundance: -; d_gene: TRBD1; CDR3nt: TGCGCCAGCAGCCCGCTGACAGGGGCGATAACTGAAGCTTTCTTT; CDR3aa: CASSPLTGAITEAFF
v_gene: TRBV4-1; j_gene: TRBJ1-1; abundance: -; d_gene: -; CDR3nt: TGCGCCAGCAGCCAAGCTGGGCGGGTGGGCACTGAAGCTTTCTTT; CDR3aa: CASSQAGRVGTEAFF
v_gene: TRBV12-3/TRBV12-4; j_gene: TRBJ1-5; abundance: -; d_gene: -; CDR3nt: TGTGCCAGCAGTTTTTTACCCAATCAGCCCCAGCATTTT; CDR3aa: CASSFLPNQPQHF
v_gene: TRBV7-6; j_gene: TRBJ1-3; abundance: -; d_gene: -; CDR3nt: TGTGCCAGCAGCTTAGCAGGGAGGCTCCTTGGAAACACCATATATTTT; CDR3aa: CASSLAGRLLGNTIYF
v_gene: TRBV29-1; j_gene: TRBJ2-5; abundance: -; d_gene: TRBD1; CDR3nt: TGCAGCGGGGGACAGGGCGAAGGGGCCCAGTACTTC; CDR3aa: CSGGQGEGAQYF
v_gene: TRBV5-8; j_gene: TRBJ2-2; abundance: -; d_gene: -; CDR3nt: TGTGCCAGCAGCATACTCGGGAGAACCGGGGAGCTGTTTTTT; CDR3aa: CASSILGRTGELFF
v_gene: TRBV5-1; j_gene: TRBJ2-3; abundance: -; d_gene: TRBD2; CDR3nt: TGCGCCAGCAGCTCTCGAAGCGGGGGACTCACAGATACGCAGTATTTT; CDR3aa: CASSSRSGGLTDTQYF
v_gene: TRBV2; j_gene: TRBJ1-6; abundance: -; d_gene: -; CDR3nt: TGTGCCAGCGGGGCCGAGGGGGACAATTCACCCCTCCACTTT; CDR3aa: CASGAEGDNSPLHF
v_gene: TRBV5-8; j_gene: TRBJ1-1; abundance: -; d_gene: TRBD1; CDR3nt: TGTGCCAGCAGCATCCGGGACAGGGTCTCTGAAGCTTTCTTT; CDR3aa: CASSIRDRVSEAFF
v_gene: TRBV5-4; j_gene: TRBJ2-7; abundance: -; d_gene: TRBD1; CDR3nt: TGTGCCAGCAGCTACGGACAGGGGGCATACGAGCAGTACTTC; CDR3aa: CASSYGQGAYEQYF
v_gene: TRBV15; j_gene: TRBJ1-1; abundance: -; d_gene: -; CDR3nt: TGTGCCACCAGCAGCAAAGATGGGGGGTGGACTGAAGCTTTCTTT; CDR3aa: CATSSKDGGWTEAFF
v_gene: TRBV18; j_gene: TRBJ1-2; abundance: once; d_gene: -; CDR3nt: TGTGCCAGCTCACCAAGTGGATTTGGCTACACCTTC; CDR3aa: CASSPSGFGYTF
v_gene: TRBV27; j_gene: TRBJ1-4; abundance: once; d_gene: -; CDR3nt: TGTGCCAGCAGTGCGTACACAGGGTTTGCTAATGAAAAACTGTTTTTT; CDR3aa: CASSAYTGFANEKLFF
v_gene: TRBV3-1/TRBV3-2; j_gene: TRBJ2-7; abundance: -; d_gene: -; CDR3nt: TGTGCCAGCAGCCAAGTAACAGTTTCCTACGAGCAGTACTTC; CDR3aa: CASSQVTVSYEQYF
v_gene: TRBV11-2; j_gene: TRBJ1-4; abundance: -; d_gene: -; CDR3nt: TGTGCCAGCAGCGTCCGGCGGGACACTGGAAAACTGTTTTTT; CDR3aa: CASSVRRDTGKLFF
v_gene: TRBV5-1; j_gene: TRBJ1-1; abundance: -; d_gene: -; CDR3nt: TGCGCCAGCAGCTTTGGGCCGGGGAACACTGAAGCTTTCTTT; CDR3aa: CASSFGPGNTEAFF
v_gene: TRBV6-5; j_gene: TRBJ2-2; abundance: -; d_gene: -; CDR3nt: TGTGCCAGCATGGGAGACACCGGGGAGCTGTTTTTT; CDR3aa: CASMGDTGELFF
v_gene: TRBV6-2/TRBV6-3; j_gene: TRBJ1-2; abundance: -; d_gene: -; CDR3nt: TGTGCCAGCAGTTACGGGGCTGGCTACACCTTC; CDR3aa: CASSYGAGYTF
v_gene: TRBV25-1; j_gene: TRBJ2-1; abundance: -; d_gene: -; CDR3nt: TGTGCCACCCAGGGGTCGGAGAGCTCCTACAATGAGCAGTTCTTC; CDR3aa: CATQGSESSYNEQFF
v_gene: TRBV29-1; j_gene: TRBJ2-2; abundance: few; d_gene: -; CDR3nt: TGCAGCGTCGACCTCACTGATTCCGCGGCCGGGGAGCTGTTTTTT; CDR3aa: CSVDLTDSAAGELFF
v_gene: TRBV6-5; j_gene: TRBJ1-2; abundance: once; d_gene: -; CDR3nt: TGTGCCAGTGGGTATGGCGGCTACACCTTC; CDR3aa: CASGYGGYTF
v_gene: TRBV7-9; j_gene: TRBJ1-2; abundance: -; d_gene: -; CDR3nt: TGTGCCAGCAGCGAGGACAGTTACGGCTACACCTTC; CDR3aa: CASSEDSYGYTF
v_gene: TRBV10-2; j_gene: TRBJ1-6; abundance: -; d_gene: TRBD1; CDR3nt: TGCGCCAGCAGCAGAGGGGGAGGACAGGTTTATTCACCCCTCCACTTT; CDR3aa: CASSRGGGQVYSPLHF
v_gene: TRBV11-3; j_gene: TRBJ2-7; abundance: -; d_gene: -; CDR3nt: TGTGCCAGCACCCTCCCCAGGCCGTTCTCCTACGAGCAGTACTTC; CDR3aa: CASTLPRPFSYEQYF
v_gene: TRBV16; j_gene: TRBJ2-1; abundance: -; d_gene: TRBD2; CDR3nt: TGTGCCAGCAGCCAAATAAACCCCGGGGGGGCCTCCTACAATGAGCAGTTCTTC; CDR3aa: CASSQINPGGASYNEQFF
v_gene: TRBV24-1; j_gene: TRBJ2-3; abundance: -; d_gene: -; CDR3nt: TGTGCCACCTCCCAGGCGGGGGCCCCCGATACGCAGTATTTT; CDR3aa: CATSQAGAPDTQYF
v_gene: TRBV6-4; j_gene: TRBJ2-3; abundance: few; d_gene: -; CDR3nt: TGTGCCAGCAGCGCCGGGGACACAGATACGCAGTATTTT; CDR3aa: CASSAGDTDTQYF
v_gene: TRBV7-2; j_gene: TRBJ1-5; abundance: -; d_gene: -; CDR3nt: TGTGCCAGCAGCTTAGGAGACGTAAAGCCCCAGCATTTT; CDR3aa: CASSLGDVKPQHF
v_gene: TRBV7-9; j_gene: TRBJ2-2; abundance: -; d_gene: -; CDR3nt: TGTGCCAGCAGCTTAGAGGCTGGGTCCGGGGAGCTGTTTTTT; CDR3aa: CASSLEAGSGELFF
v_gene: TRBV2; j_gene: TRBJ2-5; abundance: -; d_gene: TRBD1; CDR3nt: TGTGCCAGCAGTGGACAGGGGGCAGAGACCCAGTACTTC; CDR3aa: CASSGQGAETQYF
v_gene: TRBV9; j_gene: TRBJ2-3; abundance: once; d_gene: TRBD2; CDR3nt: TGTGCCAGCAGCGCCCGACTAGCGTGGGGAGATACGCAGTATTTT; CDR3aa: CASSARLAWGDTQYF
v_gene: TRBV9; j_gene: TRBJ2-1; abundance: -; d_gene: -; CDR3nt: TGTGCCAGCAGCGACACTAGTCCCTACAATGAGCAGTTCTTC; CDR3aa: CASSDTSPYNEQFF
v_gene: TRBV24-1; j_gene: TRBJ1-2; abundance: -; d_gene: TRBD1; CDR3nt: TGTGCCACCAGTGACCCCTCCGGGACAGGGGGCGCCTATGGCTACACCTTC; CDR3aa: CATSDPSGTGGAYGYTF
v_gene: TRBV5-6; j_gene: TRBJ1-2; abundance: few; d_gene: -; CDR3nt: TGTGCCAGCAGCTTGAAACATTCGGCCCGGAGGACCTTC; CDR3aa: CASSLKHSARRTF
v_gene: TRBV9; j_gene: TRBJ1-2; abundance: -; d_gene: -; CDR3nt: TGTGCCAGCAGCGTTAGGGGGACTAGTGACTATGGCTACACCTTC; CDR3aa: CASSVRGTSDYGYTF
v_gene: TRBV5-6; j_gene: TRBJ2-3; abundance: -; d_gene: TRBD2; CDR3nt: TGTGCCAGCAGCTTGGTCGGGGGGGCCACAGATACGCAGTATTTT; CDR3aa: CASSLVGGATDTQYF
v_gene: TRBV6-6; j_gene: TRBJ2-2; abundance: -; d_gene: -; CDR3nt: TGTGCCAGCCGACCCCCCGGTCGAAACACCGGGGAGCTGTTTTTT; CDR3aa: CASRPPGRNTGELFF
v_gene: TRBV7-2; j_gene: TRBJ1-6; abundance: -; d_gene: -; CDR3nt: TGTGCCAGCAGCTTAACGGGGACCGCCTTTAATTCACCCCTCCACTTT; CDR3aa: CASSLTGTAFNSPLHF
v_gene: TRBV27; j_gene: TRBJ2-1; abundance: once; d_gene: -; CDR3nt: TGTGCCAGCAGTTTCTTTTCAGGGCATATCCACAATGAGCAGTTCTTC; CDR3aa: CASSFFSGHIHNEQFF
v_gene: TRBV7-9; j_gene: TRBJ1-5; abundance: -; d_gene: -; CDR3nt: TGTGCCAGCAGCCCGGGTAGTACCTGGCAGCCCCAGCATTTT; CDR3aa: CASSPGSTWQPQHF
v_gene: TRBV20-1; j_gene: TRBJ2-3; abundance: -; d_gene: -; CDR3nt: TGCAGTGCTAGTGGGGCAGCTTCTACGCAGTATTTT; CDR3aa: CSASGAASTQYF
v_gene: TRBV4-2; j_gene: TRBJ2-7; abundance: -; d_gene: TRBD2; CDR3nt: TGTGCCAGCAGCCCCATGCGGGGGAGTCTCGGCGAGCAGTACTTC; CDR3aa: CASSPMRGSLGEQYF
v_gene: TRBV6-6; j_gene: TRBJ1-2; abundance: -; d_gene: -; CDR3nt: TGTGCCAGCAGTTACTCGAACGGTAACTATGGCTACACCTTC; CDR3aa: CASSYSNGNYGYTF
v_gene: TRBV7-3; j_gene: TRBJ1-1; abundance: once; d_gene: -; CDR3nt: TGTGCCAGCAGCTTCGGGGGAAACACTGAAGCTTTCTTT; CDR3aa: CASSFGGNTEAFF
v_gene: TRBV3-1/TRBV3-2; j_gene: TRBJ2-7; abundance: -; d_gene: TRBD1; CDR3nt: TGTGCCAGCAGCCCGAACAGGGGGCGTTTGCTCGACGAGCAGTACTTC; CDR3aa: CASSPNRGRLLDEQYF
v_gene: TRBV18; j_gene: TRBJ1-1; abundance: once; d_gene: TRBD1; CDR3nt: TGTGCCAGCTCCCCGAGCGGGACAGCTGTTGAAGCTTTCTTT; CDR3aa: CASSPSGTAVEAFF
v_gene: TRBV2; j_gene: TRBJ1-1; abundance: -; d_gene: TRBD1; CDR3nt: TGTGCCAGCAGTGGGACAGGGGGCTGGGGCACTGAAGCTTTCTTT; CDR3aa: CASSGTGGWGTEAFF
v_gene: TRBV4-3; j_gene: TRBJ1-3; abundance: -; d_gene: -; CDR3nt: TGCGCCAGCAGCCAAGTGGCCTCTGGAAACACCATATATTTT; CDR3aa: CASSQVASGNTIYF
v_gene: TRBV4-1; j_gene: TRBJ1-1; abundance: -; d_gene: -; CDR3nt: TGCGCCAGCAGCCAAAGGGAGGAGGAAGCTTTCTTT; CDR3aa: CASSQREEEAFF